The present T cell receptor beta chain was sequenced within a study of cytomegalovirus exposure and HLA in healthy donors. Germline V CDR1 and CDR2: SGHTA, FQGNSA. With 1 base clipped from V and 8 bases from J, the junction kept 13 bases outside the gene matches. The length of the CDR3 is 17 residues. The PCR made use of 60 Vbeta and 13 Jbeta primers. The protocol was immunoSEQ multiplex PCR, while the TCRdb copy is restricted to in-frame clones and leaves out a portion. The table lists around 100,000 clones, approximately 80% of them singletons. This receptor was identified in a female donor in good health and CMV-seropositive. The rearrangement joins TRBV7-2 to TRBJ1-4, with 7 bases matching TRBD1. Sequencing input: PBMCs. The chain's CDR3 is CASSLGYRGPVGEKLFF. The CDR3 region has the DNA TGTGCCAGCAGCTTAGGATACAGGGGCCCGGTAGGAGAAAAACTGTTTTTT.